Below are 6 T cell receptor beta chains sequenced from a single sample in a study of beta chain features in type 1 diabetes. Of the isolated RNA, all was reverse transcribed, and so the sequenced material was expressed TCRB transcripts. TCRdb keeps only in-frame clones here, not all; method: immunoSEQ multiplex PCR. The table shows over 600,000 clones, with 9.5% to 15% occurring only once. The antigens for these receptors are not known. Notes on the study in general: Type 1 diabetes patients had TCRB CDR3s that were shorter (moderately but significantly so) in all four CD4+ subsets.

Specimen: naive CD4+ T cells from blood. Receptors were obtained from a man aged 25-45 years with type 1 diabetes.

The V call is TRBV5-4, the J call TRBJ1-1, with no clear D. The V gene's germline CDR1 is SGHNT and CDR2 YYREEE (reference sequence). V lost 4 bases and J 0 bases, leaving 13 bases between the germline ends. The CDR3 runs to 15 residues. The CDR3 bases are TGTGCCAGCAGCCCTGGAGGCCAGTTGAACACTGAAGCTTTCTTT. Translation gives CASSPGGQLNTEAFF.

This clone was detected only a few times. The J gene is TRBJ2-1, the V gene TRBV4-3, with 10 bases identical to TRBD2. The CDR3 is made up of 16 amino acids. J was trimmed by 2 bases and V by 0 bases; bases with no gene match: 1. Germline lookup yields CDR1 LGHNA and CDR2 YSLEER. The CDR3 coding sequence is TGCGCCAGCAGCCAAGAACTAGCGGGGACCTACAATGAGCAGTTCTTC. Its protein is CASSQELAGTYNEQFF.

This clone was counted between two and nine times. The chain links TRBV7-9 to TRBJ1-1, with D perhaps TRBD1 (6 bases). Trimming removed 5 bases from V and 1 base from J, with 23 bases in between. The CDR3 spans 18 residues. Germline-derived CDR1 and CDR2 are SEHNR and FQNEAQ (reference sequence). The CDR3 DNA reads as TGTGCCAGCAGCCCAACATCGTCTAGGGGGGCTGGGAACACTGAAGCTTTCTTT. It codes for CASSPTSSRGAGNTEAFF.

DNA for the CDR3: TGCGCCAGCAGCTTGTCTGGGGGCGCCGACTATGGCTACACCTTC. It is translated as CASSLSGGADYGYTF. The rearrangement links TRBV5-1 to TRBJ1-2; possibly TRBD1 for D (6 bases). Trimming left V 1 base short and J 3 bases short, with 13 bases between. Germline CDR1 SGHRS, CDR2 YFSETQ. This CDR3 contains 15 residues.

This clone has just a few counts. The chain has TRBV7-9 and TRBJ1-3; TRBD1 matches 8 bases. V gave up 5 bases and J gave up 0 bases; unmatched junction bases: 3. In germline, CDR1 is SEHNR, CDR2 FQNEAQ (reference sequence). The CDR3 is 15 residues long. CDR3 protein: CASSNRGNSGNTIYF. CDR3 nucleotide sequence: TGTGCCAGCAGCAACAGGGGGAACTCTGGAAACACCATATATTTT.

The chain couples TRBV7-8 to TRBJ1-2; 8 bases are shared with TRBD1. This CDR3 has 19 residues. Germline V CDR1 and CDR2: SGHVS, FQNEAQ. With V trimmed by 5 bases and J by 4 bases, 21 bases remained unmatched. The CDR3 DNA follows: TGTGCCAGCAGCCCCCCTGGGGGCAGGGGGCTGATTTCTGGCTATGGCTACACCTTC. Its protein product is CASSPPGGRGLISGYGYTF.